A single sample gave rise to the 15 T cell receptor beta chains below, sequenced in a study of CD8 T cells in ankylosing spondylitis. TCRdb recomputed calls from the 5' RACE reads with MiXCR, one row per CDR3 protein. The sample contains around 150,000 distinct CDR3 sequences, 30% to 35% of which appear only once. The sample comprised synovial fluid, either unsorted or a sorted T cell fraction (not recorded which). These receptors all come from a male donor with ankylosing spondylitis.

This clonotype showed up many times. The chain combines TRBV27 with TRBJ1-5, with TRBD1 identical over 7 bases. This CDR3 has 13 amino acids. In germline, CDR1 is MNHEY, CDR2 SMNVEV (reference sequence). J was trimmed by 4 bases and V by 6 bases; bases with no gene match: 3. The DNA for the CDR3 is TGTGCCAGCAGGCAGGGGGGAAATCAGCCCCAGCATTTT. Translated, it gives CASRQGGNQPQHF.

The rearrangement uses TRBV27 and TRBJ2-5; 8 bases are a match to TRBD2. The V segment lost 5 bases and the J segment 2 bases; nucleotides outside the gene matches: 4. The germline V gene has CDR1 MNHEY and CDR2 SMNVEV (reference sequence). The CDR3 has 14 residues. Here the CDR3 DNA reads TGTGCCAGCAGTACTCGGGGGGGACAAGAGACCCAGTACTTC. Encoded protein: CASSTRGGQETQYF.

This clonotype was observed a few times. The CDR3 bases are TGTGCCAGCAGCCGGTATGGCACTGAAGCTTTCTTT. Its protein product is CASSRYGTEAFF. The genes are TRBV5-6 and TRBJ1-1, with D unclear. CDR3 length: 12 amino acids. V was shortened by 4 bases and J by 4 bases, with 8 bases between the two germline ends. Germline values: CDR1 SGHDT, CDR2 YYEEEE.

The chain joins TRBV20-1 to TRBJ2-6; D perhaps matches TRBD1 (6 bases). The CDR3 runs to 15 residues. The V end was cut by 0 bases, the J end by 5 bases, with 11 bases between. Germline values: CDR1 DFQATT, CDR2 SNEGSKA (reference sequence). CDR3 nucleotides: TGCAGTGCTAGAGATACGTGGGACAGGGCCAACGTCCTGACTTTC. It specifies CSARDTWDRANVLTF.

This clonotype was seen only a few times. V gene TRBV28 combines with J gene TRBJ1-5; D remains ambiguous. This CDR3 region has 13 residues. V lost 5 bases to trimming and J lost 9 bases, with 14 bases between them. The germline gives CDR1 MDHEN, CDR2 SYDVKM. The CDR3 nucleotides read TGTGCCAGCAGTCCACAGAGTGGTGGGCCCCAGCATTTT. This sequence encodes CASSPQSGGPQHF.

The rearrangement joins TRBV5-1 to TRBJ1-4, with TRBD1 as a possible D gene (6 bases). V was shortened by 3 bases and J by 5 bases, with 20 bases between the two germline ends. Germline CDR1 is SGHRS and CDR2 is YFSETQ. The CDR3 is made up of 17 amino acids. The CDR3: CASSSASKTGPNEKLFF. CDR3 bases: TGCGCCAGCAGCTCCGCCTCGAAGACAGGCCCAAATGAAAAACTGTTTTTT.

The chain carries TRBV11-2 and TRBJ2-1, with TRBD2 as a possible D gene (7 bases). Trimming cost V 6 bases and J 2 bases, with 23 bases left between them. The CDR3 extends over 18 amino acids. Germline CDR1 reads SGHAT; CDR2 reads FQNNGV. The CDR3 region is CASSLTGGGLIPYNEQFF. CDR3 DNA sequence: TGTGCCAGCAGTCTAACGGGCGGGGGCTTAATTCCCTACAATGAGCAGTTCTTC.

This clonotype was detected only a few times. The chain uses TRBV7-2 and TRBJ2-7; D ambiguous. This CDR3 region has 15 residues. Per germline, CDR1 SGHTA and CDR2 FQGNSA. The V end lost 6 bases, the J end lost 2 bases, and 17 bases lay between the germline ends. The CDR3 protein is CASSPPETYTYEQYF. The CDR3 nucleotides are TGTGCCAGCAGTCCCCCCGAGACTTATACCTACGAGCAGTACTTC.

The rearrangement joins TRBV12-3 or TRBV12-4 to TRBJ2-5; D is undetermined. This CDR3 is built from 17 residues. Trimming left V 3 bases short and J 1 base short, with 18 bases between. The CDR3 DNA is TGTGCCAGCAGTTTTGGGGTAGGCAGCTCGAGCCAAGAGACCCAGTACTTC. Protein sequence: CASSFGVGSSSQETQYF.

In this sample, this clonotype turned up a few times. The gene calls are TRBV18 and TRBJ1-2; 9 nucleotides align to TRBD1. The CDR3 length is 15 residues. V shed 2 bases, J shed 3 bases, and the junction held 4 bases outside the gene matches. Germline V gives CDR1 KGHSH, CDR2 LQKENI. The CDR3 here is CASSPGTGSDYGYTF. The CDR3 nucleotides are TGTGCCAGCTCACCAGGGACAGGGTCCGACTATGGCTACACCTTC.

This chain connects TRBV9 to TRBJ2-1, with TRBD2 identical over 9 bases. This CDR3 has 13 amino acids. Germline lookup yields CDR1 SGDLS and CDR2 YYNGEE. J was trimmed by 9 bases and V by 7 bases; bases with no gene match: 8. This CDR3 is CASSGGGASEQFF. In DNA, the CDR3 is TGTGCCAGCTCAGGCGGGGGGGCGAGTGAGCAGTTCTTC.

The chain has TRBV6-1 and TRBJ1-3; D ambiguous. Looked up from germline, CDR1 is MNHNS and CDR2 is SASEGT. This CDR3 is 15 amino acids long. The ends were cut back, 6 bases at V and 0 bases at J, with 12 bases in the middle. CDR3 sequence reads: CASRSGDLSGNTIYF. Here the CDR3 DNA reads TGTGCCAGCAGGTCCGGGGATCTCTCTGGAAACACCATATATTTT.

This rearrangement joins TRBV3-1 to TRBJ2-5, with D perhaps TRBD2 (5 bases). Germline V gene data show CDR1 as LGHDT and CDR2 as YNNKEL (reference sequence). The V end was cut by 1 base, the J end by 5 bases, with 14 bases between. The CDR3 runs 15 residues. The CDR3 reads CASSQGASRVETQYF. CDR3 bases: TGTGCCAGCAGCCAAGGGGCTAGCCGCGTGGAGACCCAGTACTTC.

In its sample, this clonotype ranks as medium-sized (0.01 to 0.1%). The chain couples TRBV12-3 or TRBV12-4 to TRBJ1-1, with unresolved D. Trimming stripped 7 bases from V and 8 bases from J, with 14 bases between. The CDR3 is 12 amino acids. The CDR3 is CASNLIGREAFF. As DNA, the CDR3 is TGTGCCAGCAACCTCATCGGACGGGAAGCTTTCTTT.

This clonotype was seen more than once but under ten times. The rearrangement joins TRBV29-1 to TRBJ2-1; 10 bases fit TRBD2. This CDR3 has 15 amino acids. Germline V gives CDR1 SQVTM, CDR2 ANQGSEA. V lost 3 bases and J lost 9; bases outside the gene matches: 11. CDR3 sequence: CSVDGGASGRSEQFF. CDR3 in DNA: TGCAGCGTTGACGGTGGGGCTAGCGGGAGAAGTGAGCAGTTCTTC.